This T cell receptor beta chain was retrieved from a study of post-analysis software for immune sequencing data. Study-level background: Several disease courses (relapsing-remitting, secondary progressive and progressive-relapsing) of multiple sclerosis were included. Findings and caveats of the study: Patients showed TRBV5-6, TRBV5-1 and TRBV20-1 among roughly 5 TRBV segments more frequent than in controls. Those samples that were prepared in the same batch co-clustered strongly by F measure. The normalized Chao1 diversity of multiple sclerosis patients was significantly lower than that of controls.

This CDR3 region has 18 residues. Prepared libraries of TCR beta cDNA carried unique molecular identifiers. A single record per CDR3 protein comes from TCRdb applying MiXCR to the PCR reads. The repertoire holds over 150,000 distinct CDR3 sequences, with 30% as singletons. Regarding this clonotype: The antigen is undetermined. Its ends do not fully match the called genes, so a read error is possible.

The specimen sequenced was blood. This chain connects TRBV12-3 or TRBV12-4 to TRBJ1-5; 8 nucleotides align to TRBD1. This TCR was sampled from a girl aged 5-17 years with multiple sclerosis. The chain's CDR3 is CTSSRIQRDRRRNQPQHF. The DNA of the CDR3 is TGTACCAGCAGCCGCATCCAACGGGACAGGAGGCGCAATCAGCCCCAGCATTTT.